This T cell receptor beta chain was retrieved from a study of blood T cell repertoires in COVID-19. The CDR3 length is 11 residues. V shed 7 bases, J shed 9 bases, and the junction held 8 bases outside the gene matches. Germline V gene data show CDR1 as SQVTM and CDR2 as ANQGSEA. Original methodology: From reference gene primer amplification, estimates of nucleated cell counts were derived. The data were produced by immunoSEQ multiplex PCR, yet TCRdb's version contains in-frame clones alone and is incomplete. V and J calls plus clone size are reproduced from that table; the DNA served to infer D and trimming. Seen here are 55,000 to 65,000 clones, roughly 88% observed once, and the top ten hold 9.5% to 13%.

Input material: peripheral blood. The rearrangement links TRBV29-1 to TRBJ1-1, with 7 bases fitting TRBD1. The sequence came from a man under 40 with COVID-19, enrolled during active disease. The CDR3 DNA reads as TGCAGCGCCCCCCAGGACAGGAAAGCTTTCTTT. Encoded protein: CSAPQDRKAFF.